The subject of this entry is one T cell receptor beta chain. Here immunoSEQ multiplex PCR was the method, and the copy in TCRdb shows in-frame clones only, minus some. The profile shows tens of thousands of clones, 87% of them singletons. J was trimmed by 6 bases and V by 8 bases; bases with no gene match: 9. Per germline, CDR1 MNHEY and CDR2 SMNVEV (reference sequence). The CDR3 is 13 residues long. The sample originates from a study of OX40 agonist ivuxolimab in advanced cancers. About the study: Patients assigned to dose escalation were diagnosed with hepatocellular carcinoma, melanoma, renal cell or head and neck cancer.

The TCR comes from an adult with an advanced solid tumor such as melanoma, head and neck, liver or kidney cancer. Sample: CD4+ or CD8+ T cells sorted from blood, taken in a trial of the OX40 agonist ivuxolimab. The chain couples TRBV27 to TRBJ1-1, with 7 nucleotides matching TRBD1. CDR3 region: CASGYRGDPEAFF. The CDR3, as DNA: TGTGCCAGCGGCTACAGGGGCGACCCTGAAGCTTTCTTT.